The 12 T cell receptor beta chains below come from one sample, sequenced in a study of blood T cell repertoires in COVID-19. The assay was immunoSEQ multiplex PCR, and TCRdb's table has in-frame clones only and misses some. The sample includes over 150,000 clones, 65% to 85% of them seen just once. Sequencing was performed on PBMCs or T cells enriched from blood (not recorded which). These receptors originate from a man aged 35 to 55 who had recovered from COVID-19.

The table lists this clone with a count of one. DNA of the CDR3: TGTGCCACCAGTGCCAAAACCGGGACAACGAACACCGGGGAGCTGTTTTTT. Encoded protein: CATSAKTGTTNTGELFF. This chain connects TRBV24-1 to TRBJ2-2, with TRBD1 as a possible D gene (6 bases). This CDR3 has 17 residues. The V end was cut by 5 bases, the J end by 0 bases, with 15 bases between. The V gene's germline CDR1 is KGHDR and CDR2 SFDVKD.

The gene calls are TRBV5-1 and TRBJ1-2; TRBD1 matches at 10 bases. Germline V gives CDR1 SGHRS, CDR2 YFSETQ. V was clipped by 4 bases and J by 8 bases; unmatched bases: 14. The CDR3 extends over 16 amino acids. CDR3 residues: CASSIETGTGEGGYTF. CDR3 nucleotides: TGCGCCAGCAGCATAGAGACCGGGACAGGGGAAGGAGGCTACACCTTC.

The genes are TRBV5-1 and TRBJ1-6, with TRBD1 matching 11 bases. CDR3 size: 15 residues. Trimming cost V 0 bases and J 12 bases; bases outside gene matches: 5. Germline CDR1 reads SGHRS; CDR2 reads YFSETQ. CDR3 region: CASSLDGTGGRPLHF. DNA of the CDR3: TGCGCCAGCAGCTTGGACGGGACAGGGGGACGACCCCTCCACTTT.

This rearrangement joins TRBV10-3 to TRBJ1-1, with D unresolved. The CDR3 length is 13 residues. The V and J ends lost 6 bases and 4 bases respectively, with 12 bases between them. Germline V CDR1 and CDR2: ENHRY, SYGVKD. CDR3 sequence reads: CAISPRVGTEAFF. The DNA for the CDR3 is TGTGCCATCAGCCCGAGGGTGGGCACTGAAGCTTTCTTT.

The chain has TRBV7-2 and TRBJ2-2, with a possible D match to TRBD2 (6 bases). With 2 bases removed from V and 4 bases from J, the gap between germline ends came to 14 bases. The CDR3 extends over 16 amino acids. The germline gives CDR1 SGHTA, CDR2 FQGNSA. The CDR3 protein is CASSLMSGRSTGELFF. The CDR3 region has the DNA TGTGCCAGCAGCTTAATGTCAGGGAGGAGCACCGGGGAGCTGTTTTTT.

The chain has TRBV27 and TRBJ2-6; D possibly corresponds to TRBD1 (5 bases). The CDR3 is 17 residues long. Germline V gene lookup returns CDR1 MNHEY and CDR2 SMNVEV (reference sequence). Trimming removed 2 bases at V and 0 bases at J, with 11 bases between. The CDR3 loop is CASSLVWGRSGANVLTF. Here the CDR3 DNA reads TGTGCCAGCAGTTTAGTATGGGGCCGCTCTGGGGCCAACGTCCTGACTTTC.

The chain links TRBV28 to TRBJ2-5; TRBD2 might be the D (7 bases). The CDR3 runs 11 residues. Trimming pared 6 bases from V and 7 bases from J, leaving 9 bases between. CDR1 and CDR2 (germline): MDHEN, SYDVKM. Here the CDR3 reads CASRAGATQYF. CDR3 sequence (DNA): TGTGCCAGCAGGGCGGGGGCGACCCAGTACTTC.

This clone was seen a single time. The sample has other DNA sequences that encode this CDR3 too. The rearrangement links TRBV29-1 to TRBJ1-2, with TRBD1 identical over 7 bases. Trimming took 6 bases from V and 4 from J; bases not matched to a gene: 2. The CDR3 has 11 amino acids. Germline V CDR1 and CDR2: SQVTM, ANQGSEA. The CDR3 protein is CSVGDSYGYTF. The DNA of the CDR3 is TGCAGCGTGGGGGACAGCTATGGCTACACCTTC.

This chain connects TRBV15 to TRBJ1-2; no firm D call. The V gene's germline CDR1 is LNHNV and CDR2 YYDKDF (reference sequence). The V end lost 0 bases, the J end lost 4 bases, and 9 bases lay between the germline ends. There are 14 residues in the CDR3. As DNA, the CDR3 is TGTGCCACCAGCAGAGATCCGGGAGGCTATGGCTACACCTTC. It codes for CATSRDPGGYGYTF.

The rearrangement uses TRBV5-6 and TRBJ1-2; 7 bases align to TRBD1. V shed 4 bases and J 4 bases; nucleotides not matched to a gene: 7. The germline CDR1 and CDR2 sequences are SGHDT and YYEEEE. The length of the CDR3 is 14 residues. The CDR3 bases are TGTGCCAGCAGCCAACGGGACAGCAGCTATGGCTACACCTTC. It is translated as CASSQRDSSYGYTF.

This clone was recorded once. The chain links TRBV19 to TRBJ2-3; a possible D gene is TRBD1 (6 bases). The germline CDR1 and CDR2 sequences are LNHDA and SQIVND (reference sequence). Trimming shortened V by 3 bases and J by 0 bases, and 13 bases separated the two germline ends. The length of the CDR3 is 16 residues. Written as DNA, the CDR3 is TGTGCCAGTAGTATTTACAGGGCCCGGAGCACAGATACGCAGTATTTT. Its translation: CASSIYRARSTDTQYF.

The chain couples TRBV14 to TRBJ1-2; no firm D call. The germline gives CDR1 SGHDN, CDR2 FVKESK. The CDR3 runs 14 residues. V lost 0 bases to trimming and J lost 4 bases, with 9 bases between them. This CDR3 reads CASSQDRVAYGYTF. The CDR3 nucleotides are TGTGCCAGCAGCCAAGATCGGGTAGCCTATGGCTACACCTTC.